One sample yielded the 28 T cell receptor beta chains listed below, sequenced in a study of T cells in localized non-small cell lung cancer. Using immunoSEQ multiplex PCR, the repertoire was profiled, and TCRdb retains in-frame clones only, with some absent. The top ten clones hold under 15% of a sample with around 30,000 clones, more than 75% of them seen once. The sequences come from peripheral blood, collected before any cancer treatment. The receptors derive from a female donor older than 55 with stage III squamous cell lung carcinoma.

This rearrangement joins TRBV7-6 to TRBJ2-5; D tentatively fits TRBD1 or TRBD2 (5 bases each). With 0 bases removed from V and 2 bases from J, the gap between germline ends came to 10 bases. The CDR3 is 15 residues long. Germline V gene sequence: CDR1 SGHVS, CDR2 FNYEAQ. CDR3: CASSLAGDFQETQYF. The CDR3 DNA is TGTGCCAGCAGCTTAGCGGGGGATTTTCAAGAGACCCAGTACTTC.

This clone was seen a single time. The chain combines TRBV14 with TRBJ2-1; the match to TRBD2 covers 14 bases. The germline V gene encodes CDR1 SGHDN and CDR2 FVKESK. The CDR3 is 18 residues long. The J segment lost 6 bases and the V segment lost 0 bases, leaving 7 bases of the junction unmatched. For the CDR3, the DNA is TGTGCCAGCAGCCAAGATATCTCCGGGACTAGCGGGAGCAATGAGCAGTTCTTC. This gives the protein CASSQDISGTSGSNEQFF.

The genes are TRBV2 and TRBJ1-1; possibly TRBD1 for D (5 bases). The CDR3 sequence is 14 residues long. V lost 4 bases, J lost 8 bases, and 17 bases lay in between. Germline CDR1 is SNHLY and CDR2 is FYNNEI. CDR3 DNA sequence: TGTGCCAGCAGTGGCTCAGGGAGTTACGGAGAAGCTTTCTTT. It specifies CASSGSGSYGEAFF.

V and J are TRBV19 and TRBJ1-2; D may be TRBD1 (6 bases). The germline CDR1 and CDR2 sequences are LNHDA and SQIVND (reference sequence). The CDR3 consists of 13 residues. V was cut by 9 bases and J by 6 bases, with 17 bases left in between. The CDR3 sequence is CASGRDNGDGYTF. For the CDR3, the DNA is TGTGCCAGCGGCCGGGACAATGGGGATGGCTACACCTTC.

The chain is built from TRBV27 and TRBJ2-1; a possible D gene is TRBD1 (6 bases). Per the germline V gene, CDR1 is MNHEY and CDR2 is SMNVEV (reference sequence). The CDR3 has 12 residues. Trimming cost V 7 bases and J 5 bases, with 9 bases left between them. The CDR3 here is CASKAGDNEQFF. CDR3 in DNA: TGTGCCAGCAAAGCAGGGGACAATGAGCAGTTCTTC.

The chain joins TRBV2 to TRBJ1-6; D gene uncertain. The length of the CDR3 is 12 residues. V lost 6 bases, J lost 6 bases, and 6 bases lay in between. CDR1 is SNHLY, CDR2 FYNNEI, per germline. CDR3 residues: CASRGPNSPLHF. CDR3 coding DNA: TGTGCCAGCAGGGGCCCTAATTCACCCCTCCACTTT.

This rearrangement joins TRBV29-1 to TRBJ1-1; D remains unclear. V lost 1 base to trimming and J lost 8 bases, with 14 bases between them. In germline, CDR1 is SQVTM, CDR2 ANQGSEA. CDR3 length: 13 residues. The CDR3 nucleotides are TGCAGCGTTGAAGGTCTCGGGGAAGGGGAAGCTTTCTTT. It specifies CSVEGLGEGEAFF.

Sample share makes this clone medium-sized. The chain uses TRBV14 and TRBJ2-7, with D perhaps being TRBD1 or TRBD2 (5 bases each). V was cut by 1 base and J by 5 bases, with 18 bases left in between. The CDR3 runs 16 residues. From germline, CDR1 is SGHDN and CDR2 FVKESK. As DNA, the CDR3 is TGTGCCAGCAGCCAAGTCCCGGGGCAGGGAGACAACGAGCAGTACTTC. Its protein product is CASSQVPGQGDNEQYF.

The chain combines TRBV14 with TRBJ2-7; D call uncertain. The germline CDR1 and CDR2 sequences are SGHDN and FVKESK. This CDR3 has 11 residues. The V and J ends lost 2 bases and 3 bases respectively, with 2 bases between them. Here the CDR3 reads CASSQNYEQYF. Written as DNA, the CDR3 is TGTGCCAGCAGCCAAAACTACGAGCAGTACTTC.

This rearrangement joins TRBV2 to TRBJ1-2; a weak D match, TRBD1 (6 bases). V lost 4 bases and J 0 bases, leaving 6 bases between the germline ends. There are 13 residues in the CDR3. Germline CDR1 reads SNHLY; CDR2 reads FYNNEI. CDR3 residues: CASSGGPNYGYTF. The CDR3 nucleotides are TGTGCCAGCAGTGGGGGGCCTAACTATGGCTACACCTTC.

The chain joins TRBV29-1 to TRBJ1-2, with no clear D. This CDR3 is 12 amino acids long. The germline CDR1 and CDR2 sequences are SQVTM and ANQGSEA. V was shortened by 3 bases and J by 3 bases, with 8 bases between the two germline ends. The DNA for the CDR3 is TGCAGCGTTGAGTACGGGGACTATGGCTACACCTTC. Amino acid sequence: CSVEYGDYGYTF.

The J gene is TRBJ2-5, the V gene TRBV11-2; no clear D. Per the germline V gene, CDR1 is SGHAT and CDR2 is FQNNGV. Trimming removed 0 bases from V and 4 bases from J, with 3 bases in between. CDR3 size: 12 residues. The CDR3 region is CASSLDRETQYF. For the CDR3, the DNA is TGTGCCAGCAGCTTAGATCGAGAGACCCAGTACTTC.

The chain has TRBV21-1 and TRBJ2-5; the table's D call TRBD2 went unverified against the DNA. TRBV21-1 is a documented pseudogene. CDR3 size: 17 residues. CDR3 residues: CASSKWVKTSEQETQYF. CDR3 nucleotides: TGTGCCAGCAGCAAATGGGTAAAAACTAGCGAACAAGAGACCCAGTACTTC.

The chain recombines TRBV7-2 with TRBJ2-3; 9 bases fit TRBD2. With V trimmed by 3 bases and J by 1 base, 8 bases remained unmatched. Germline lookup yields CDR1 SGHTA and CDR2 FQGNSA. CDR3 length: 17 amino acids. In nucleotides, the CDR3 is TGTGCCAGCAGCTTTAGCGGGACTAGCCCCCGCACAGATACGCAGTATTTT. Translated, it gives CASSFSGTSPRTDTQYF.

This CDR3 reads CASSEGQGYRGYTF. The CDR3 DNA sequence: TGCGCCAGCAGCGAGGGACAGGGGTATCGAGGCTACACCTTC. The chain is built from TRBV5-1 and TRBJ1-2; 10 bases match TRBD1. Germline CDR1 is SGHRS and CDR2 is YFSETQ. The CDR3 extends over 14 amino acids. With V trimmed by 4 bases and J by 8 bases, 8 bases remained unmatched.

V usage is TRBV7-9 and J usage is TRBJ2-1; 12 bases match TRBD2. CDR1 and CDR2 from the germline V gene are SEHNR and FQNEAQ (reference sequence). The CDR3 is made up of 16 amino acids. V gave up 3 bases and J gave up 5 bases; unmatched junction bases: 5. In nucleotides, the CDR3 is TGTGCCAGCAGCTTTTCTAGCGGGGGGGTCGACAATGAGCAGTTCTTC. This codes for CASSFSSGGVDNEQFF.

There are a few counts of this clone. This rearrangement joins TRBV18 to TRBJ2-1; weak D call: TRBD2 (5 bases). Per germline, CDR1 KGHSH and CDR2 LQKENI. V gave up 3 bases and J gave up 2 bases, with 8 bases separating them. CDR3 length equals 14 residues. CDR3 sequence (DNA): TGTGCCAGCTCACCCAGCGGAACCTACAATGAGCAGTTCTTC. Protein sequence: CASSPSGTYNEQFF.

The count of this clone is one. The chain joins TRBV19 to TRBJ1-2, with a weak D call TRBD1 (6 bases). From germline, CDR1 is LNHDA and CDR2 SQIVND (reference sequence). The CDR3 totals 15 residues. Trimming pared 4 bases from V and 2 bases from J, leaving 14 bases between. The CDR3, as DNA: TGTGCCAGTAGTAAGCTCGGACAGTCAAACTATGGCTACACCTTC. Its protein product is CASSKLGQSNYGYTF. The full variable domain, in which reference TRBV19 and TRBJ1-2 provide the parts outside the CDR3, is DGGITQSPKYLFRKEGQNVTLSCEQNLNHDAMYWYRQDPGQGLRLIYYSQIVNDFQKGDIAEGYSVSREKKESFPLTVTSAQKNPTAFYLCASSKLGQSNYGYTFGSGTRLTVV.

The chain has TRBV12-2 and TRBJ2-1; TRBD1 was called by the table and not checked on the DNA. TRBV12-2 is described as a pseudogene. The CDR3 covers 17 residues. CDR3 bases: TGTGCAAGTCGCTTAGCCCCGGGGACAGGGGATCGGAATGAGCAGTTCTTC. It encodes CASRLAPGTGDRNEQFF.

The CDR3 loop is CASSVEGYTGELFF. The CDR3 nucleotides read TGTGCCAGCAGCGTAGAAGGATACACCGGGGAGCTGTTTTTT. The rearrangement links TRBV9 to TRBJ2-2; D gene ambiguous. V gave up 0 bases and J gave up 3 bases, with 6 bases separating them. Looked up from germline, CDR1 is SGDLS and CDR2 is YYNGEE. The CDR3 totals 14 residues. The entire variable domain, with the rest obtained from reference TRBV9 and TRBJ2-2, is as follows: DSGVTQTPKHLITATGQRVTLRCSPRSGDLSVYWYQQSLDQGLQFLIQYYNGEERAKGNILERFSAQQFPDLHSELNLSSLELGDSALYFCASSVEGYTGELFFGEGSRLTVL.

The V call is TRBV7-8, the J call TRBJ2-4; D call uncertain. This CDR3 contains 13 residues. V was pared by 1 base and J by 7 bases, with 8 bases between. Looked up from germline, CDR1 is SGHVS and CDR2 is FQNEAQ. This chain's CDR3 is CASSLDFSNIQYF. The CDR3 region has the DNA TGTGCCAGCAGCTTAGATTTCTCGAACATTCAGTACTTC. The full variable domain, completed using reference TRBV7-8 and TRBJ2-4, is GAGVSQSPRYKVAKRGQDVALRCDPISGHVSLFWYQQALGQGPEFLTYFQNEAQLDKSGLPSDRFFAERPEGSVSTLKIQRTQQEDSAVYLCASSLDFSNIQYFGAGTRLSVL.

The chain has TRBV21-1 and TRBJ1-5; the table gives TRBD1 as D, unverified against the DNA. TRBV21-1 is a pseudogene. The CDR3 is 15 amino acids. Here the CDR3 DNA reads TGTGCCAGCACCAAAGACAGGGGAGAAAATCAGCCCCAGCATTTT. Its protein product is CASTKDRGENQPQHF.

In this sample, this clone turned up once. V gene TRBV2 combines with J gene TRBJ1-4; D unclear. The CDR3 is made up of 13 amino acids. V was shortened by 8 bases and J by 2 bases, with 9 bases between the two germline ends. Germline CDR1 SNHLY, CDR2 FYNNEI. The DNA for the CDR3 is TGTGCCAGCGCGACCTTTACTAATGAAAAACTGTTTTTT. Translated, it gives CASATFTNEKLFF.

J is TRBJ1-5 and V is TRBV4-2; D may be TRBD1 (6 bases). Germline-derived CDR1 and CDR2 are LGHNA and YNFKEQ. V lost 4 bases and J 5 bases, leaving 18 bases between the germline ends. There are 16 residues in the CDR3. CDR3 coding DNA: TGTGCCAGCAGCCGAGAAAACAGGGCTGCGGATCAGCCCCAGCATTTT. Translation gives CASSRENRAADQPQHF.

V gene TRBV7-9 combines with J gene TRBJ2-7, with 13 bases fitting TRBD2. Germline CDR1 is SEHNR and CDR2 is FQNEAQ (reference sequence). CDR3 length equals 15 residues. V lost 5 bases, J lost 9 bases, and 10 bases stayed unmatched. The CDR3 spells CASSTWTSGRGAQYF. In DNA form, the CDR3 reads TGTGCCAGCAGCACATGGACTAGCGGGAGAGGCGCGCAGTACTTC.

The V and J genes are TRBV10-3 and TRBJ1-2; TRBD1 matches 10 bases. The CDR3 is 12 residues long. Trimming cost V 10 bases and J 4 bases; bases outside gene matches: 3. The germline CDR1 and CDR2 sequences are ENHRY and SYGVKD. The CDR3 DNA is TGTGCCACGGGACAGGGGACCTATGGCTACACCTTC. Translation: CATGQGTYGYTF.

V gene TRBV19 combines with J gene TRBJ1-5; a possible D gene is TRBD1 (6 bases). From germline, CDR1 is LNHDA and CDR2 SQIVND (reference sequence). The CDR3 consists of 18 residues. V lost 1 base and J lost 6, with 22 bases in between. The DNA of the CDR3 is TGTGCCAGTAGTATAGGATTATGGGGGGGCTCTGTATTTCAGCCCCAGCATTTT. Translating gives CASSIGLWGGSVFQPQHF. Together with reference TRBV19 and TRBJ1-5, the CDR3 gives the full variable domain: DGGITQSPKYLFRKEGQNVTLSCEQNLNHDAMYWYRQDPGQGLRLIYYSQIVNDFQKGDIAEGYSVSREKKESFPLTVTSAQKNPTAFYLCASSIGLWGGSVFQPQHFGDGTRLSIL.

The chain recombines TRBV6-6 with TRBJ1-4; D is undetermined. The germline V and J ends were trimmed by 6 bases and 3 bases, with 11 bases remaining between them. From germline, CDR1 is MNHNY and CDR2 SVGAGI (reference sequence). There are 14 residues in the CDR3. The CDR3 here is CASSPEMANEKLFF. DNA for the CDR3: TGTGCCAGCAGCCCCGAAATGGCTAATGAAAAACTGTTTTTT.